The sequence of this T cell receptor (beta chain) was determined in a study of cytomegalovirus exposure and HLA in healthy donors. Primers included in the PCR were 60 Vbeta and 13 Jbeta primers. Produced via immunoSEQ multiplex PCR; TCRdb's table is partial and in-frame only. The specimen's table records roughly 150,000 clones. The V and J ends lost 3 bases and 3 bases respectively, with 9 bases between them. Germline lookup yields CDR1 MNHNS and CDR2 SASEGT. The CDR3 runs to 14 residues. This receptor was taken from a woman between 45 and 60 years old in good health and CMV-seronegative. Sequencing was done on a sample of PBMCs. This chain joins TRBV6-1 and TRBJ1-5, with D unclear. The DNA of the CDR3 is TGTGCCAGCAGTGAGCGGGGAATCAATCAGCCCCAGCATTTT. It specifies CASSERGINQPQHF.